This TCR beta chain emerged from a study of T cells after posttransplantation cyclophosphamide. Study findings and constraints: TRB clonality was highly associated with recipient CMV seropositivity and reactivation.

Sequencing was performed with immunoSEQ multiplex PCR; in TCRdb, only in-frame clones are kept and a portion is missing. The sample shows about 40,000 clones, none of them appearing just once. This clone was observed at least ten times. Its cognate antigen is unknown. The CDR3 totals 17 residues. The V and J ends lost 1 base and 2 bases respectively, with 18 bases between them. Germline CDR1 SGHDN, CDR2 FVKESK. This rearrangement joins TRBV14 to TRBJ2-7; D is perhaps TRBD1 (6 bases). The sample was PBMCs. The clonotype was recovered from a woman between 45 and 65 years old in good health and a related stem cell transplant donor. The chain's CDR3 is CASSQVPTGREAYEQYF. CDR3 sequence (DNA): TGTGCCAGCAGCCAAGTTCCTACAGGGCGAGAAGCCTACGAGCAGTACTTC.